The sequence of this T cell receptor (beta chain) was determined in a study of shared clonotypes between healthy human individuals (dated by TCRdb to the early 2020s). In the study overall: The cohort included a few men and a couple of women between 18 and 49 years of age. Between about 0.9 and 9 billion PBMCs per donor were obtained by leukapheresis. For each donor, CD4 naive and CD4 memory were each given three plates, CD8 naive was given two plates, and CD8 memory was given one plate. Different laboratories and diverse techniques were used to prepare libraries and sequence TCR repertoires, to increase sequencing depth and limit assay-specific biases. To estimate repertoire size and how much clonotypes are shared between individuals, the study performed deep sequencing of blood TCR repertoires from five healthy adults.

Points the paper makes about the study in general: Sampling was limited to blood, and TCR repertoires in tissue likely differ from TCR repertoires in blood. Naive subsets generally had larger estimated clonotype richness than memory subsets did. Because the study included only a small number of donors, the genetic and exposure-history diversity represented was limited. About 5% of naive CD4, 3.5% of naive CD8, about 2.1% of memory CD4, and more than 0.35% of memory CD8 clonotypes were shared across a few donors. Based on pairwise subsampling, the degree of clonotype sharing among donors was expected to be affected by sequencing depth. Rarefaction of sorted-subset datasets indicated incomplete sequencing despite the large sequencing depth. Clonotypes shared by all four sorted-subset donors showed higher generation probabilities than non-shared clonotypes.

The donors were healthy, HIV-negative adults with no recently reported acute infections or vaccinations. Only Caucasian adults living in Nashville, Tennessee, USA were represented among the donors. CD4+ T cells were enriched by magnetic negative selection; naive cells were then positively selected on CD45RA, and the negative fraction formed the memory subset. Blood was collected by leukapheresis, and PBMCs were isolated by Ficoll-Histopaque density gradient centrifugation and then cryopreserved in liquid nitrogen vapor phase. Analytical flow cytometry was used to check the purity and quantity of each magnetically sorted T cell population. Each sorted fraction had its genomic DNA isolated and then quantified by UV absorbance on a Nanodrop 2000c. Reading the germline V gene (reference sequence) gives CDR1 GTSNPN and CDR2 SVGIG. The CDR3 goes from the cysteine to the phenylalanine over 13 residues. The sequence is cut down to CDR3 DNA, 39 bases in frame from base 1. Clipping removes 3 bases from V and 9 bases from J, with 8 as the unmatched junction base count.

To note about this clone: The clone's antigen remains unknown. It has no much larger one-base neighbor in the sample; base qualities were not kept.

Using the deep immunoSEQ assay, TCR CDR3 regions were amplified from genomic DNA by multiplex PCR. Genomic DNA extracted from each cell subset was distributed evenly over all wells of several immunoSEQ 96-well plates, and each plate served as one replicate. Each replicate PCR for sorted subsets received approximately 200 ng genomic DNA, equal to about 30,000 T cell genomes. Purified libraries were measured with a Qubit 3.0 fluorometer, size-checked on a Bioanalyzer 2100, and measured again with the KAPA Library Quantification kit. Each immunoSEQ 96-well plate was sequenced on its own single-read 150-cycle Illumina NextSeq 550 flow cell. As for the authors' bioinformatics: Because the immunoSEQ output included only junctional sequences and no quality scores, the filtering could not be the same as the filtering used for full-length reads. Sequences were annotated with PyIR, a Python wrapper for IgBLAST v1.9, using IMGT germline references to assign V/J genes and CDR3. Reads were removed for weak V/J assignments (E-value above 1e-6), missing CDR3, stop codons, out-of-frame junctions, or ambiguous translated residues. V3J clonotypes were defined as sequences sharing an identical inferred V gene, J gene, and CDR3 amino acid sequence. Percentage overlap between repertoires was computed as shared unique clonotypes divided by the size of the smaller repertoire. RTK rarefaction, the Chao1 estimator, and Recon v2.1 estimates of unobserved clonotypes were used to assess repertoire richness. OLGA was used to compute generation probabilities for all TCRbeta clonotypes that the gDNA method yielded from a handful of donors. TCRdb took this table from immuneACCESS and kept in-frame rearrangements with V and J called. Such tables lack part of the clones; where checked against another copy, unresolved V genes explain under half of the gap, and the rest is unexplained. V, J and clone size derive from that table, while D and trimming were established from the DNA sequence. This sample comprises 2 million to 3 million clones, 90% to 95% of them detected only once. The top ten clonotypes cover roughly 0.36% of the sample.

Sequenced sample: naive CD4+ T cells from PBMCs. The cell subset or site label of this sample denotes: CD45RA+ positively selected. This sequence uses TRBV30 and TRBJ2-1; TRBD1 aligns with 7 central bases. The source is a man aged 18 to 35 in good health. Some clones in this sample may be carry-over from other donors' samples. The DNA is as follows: TGTGCCTGGAGGACAGGGAATGAACGTGAGCAGTTCTTC. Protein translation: CAWRTGNEREQFF.